The 20 T cell receptor beta chains reported below all come from one sample, sequenced in a study of T cells in Graves' hyperthyroidism and ophthalmopathy. It was RNA transcripts that yielded the amplified TCR beta CDR3 regions. A first-round RT-PCR of the TCR CDR3 used the HTBI primer set. TCRdb passed the multiplex PCR reads through MiXCR, listing each CDR3 protein once. Of more than 550,000 distinct CDR3 sequences in the sample, around 20% were seen once. The sequenced material came from blood. These receptors all stem from a woman aged 45-65 years with Graves' hyperthyroidism that later progressed to Graves' ophthalmopathy.

This clonotype was observed at least ten times. The chain has TRBV3-1 and TRBJ2-7, with D hard to call. CDR1 and CDR2 (germline): LGHDT, YNNKEL (reference sequence). This CDR3 comprises 13 residues. Deletions cut 0 bases from V and 3 bases from J, with 6 bases between. CDR3 DNA sequence: TGTGCCAGCAGCCAAGAGGGCGTCTACGAGCAGTACTTC. Its translation: CASSQEGVYEQYF.

Worth noting for this clonotype: At one end, the junction sequence differs from germline, possibly due to a read error. The chain couples TRBV6-1 to TRBJ1-4; unclear D gene. Germline V CDR1 and CDR2: MNHNS, SASEGT. The CDR3 length is 13 residues. CDR3 coding DNA: TGTGCCAGCAGTTCAGCAACAAATGAAAAACTGTTTTTT. It encodes CASSSATNEKLFF.

J is TRBJ1-3 and V is TRBV19, with D unresolved. Between the trimmed V and J ends, which lost 0 bases and 2 bases, there was a span of 8 bases. The CDR3 is 15 residues long. Germline V gene sequence: CDR1 LNHDA, CDR2 SQIVND (reference sequence). For the CDR3, the DNA is TGTGCCAGTAGTATAGATCGTGACACTGGAAACACCATATATTTT. Protein: CASSIDRDTGNTIYF.

As concerns this clonotype: A much larger clone lies one base from this, so it may be a read error. This rearrangement joins TRBV9 to TRBJ2-7, with D perhaps matching TRBD1 (5 bases). This CDR3 comprises 13 residues. The germline CDR1 and CDR2 sequences are SGDLS and YYNGEE. V was pared by 4 bases and J by 3 bases, with 11 bases between. CDR3 sequence: CASSFDQGYEQYF. The DNA for the CDR3 is TGTGCCAGCAGCTTTGACCAGGGCTACGAGCAGTACTTC.

This clonotype appeared many times. CDR3 sequence reads: CASSSRTEGETQYF. In nucleotides, the CDR3 is TGTGCCAGCAGCTCTAGGACCGAGGGGGAGACCCAGTACTTC. The V gene is TRBV5-4, the J gene TRBJ2-5; D possibly uses TRBD1 or TRBD2 (5 bases each). This CDR3 is 14 amino acids long. V was cut by 3 bases and J by 5 bases, with 14 bases left in between. The germline V gene has CDR1 SGHNT and CDR2 YYREEE (reference sequence).

At least ten counts were recorded for this clonotype. The rearrangement uses TRBV30 and TRBJ1-6; no clear D gene. Germline V CDR1 and CDR2: GTSNPN, SVGIG (reference sequence). CDR3 length: 14 residues. V lost 0 bases and J 10 bases, leaving 13 bases between the germline ends. The chain's CDR3 is CAWSVLEGGSPLHF. DNA for the CDR3: TGTGCCTGGAGTGTACTCGAGGGCGGCTCACCCCTCCACTTT.

This clonotype was picked up many times. V usage is TRBV11-2 and J usage is TRBJ1-4, with 8 bases lining up with TRBD1. This CDR3 contains 14 residues. Germline CDR1 is SGHAT and CDR2 is FQNNGV. Trimming removed 5 bases from V and 8 bases from J; junction bases left unmatched: 7. Written as DNA, the CDR3 is TGTGCCAGCAGCGGACAGGGTTCCCGGGAAAAACTGTTTTTT. Translated, it gives CASSGQGSREKLFF. The full variable domain, in which reference TRBV11-2 and TRBJ1-4 provide the parts outside the CDR3, is EAGVAQSPRYKIIEKRQSVAFWCNPISGHATLYWYQQILGQGPKLLIQFQNNGVVDDSQLPKDRFSAERLKGVDSTLKIQPAKLEDSAVYLCASSGQGSREKLFFGSGTQLSVL.

The chain recombines TRBV2 with TRBJ1-6; maybe TRBD1 (6 bases). Per germline, CDR1 SNHLY and CDR2 FYNNEI. The ends were cut back, 6 bases at V and 8 bases at J, with 23 bases in the middle. The CDR3 consists of 17 residues. CDR3: CASSSPLYRDRDSPLHF. The CDR3 DNA reads TGTGCCAGCAGCTCCCCACTCTACAGGGATCGCGATTCACCCCTCCACTTT.

This clonotype was detected a few times. The rearrangement uses TRBV24-1 and TRBJ2-5, with TRBD1 matching over 9 bases. The CDR3 runs to 15 residues. The germline V gene encodes CDR1 KGHDR and CDR2 SFDVKD. V was clipped by 1 base and J by 5 bases; unmatched bases: 4. CDR3 DNA sequence: TGTGCCACCAGTGATTTCGGACAGGGGACGGAGACCCAGTACTTC. Encoded protein: CATSDFGQGTETQYF.

The chain carries TRBV20-1 and TRBJ2-5; D not certain. This CDR3 comprises 13 residues. The germline gives CDR1 DFQATT, CDR2 SNEGSKA (reference sequence). Trimming took 6 bases from V and 1 from J, leaving 12 bases between them. The DNA of the CDR3 is TGCAGTGCCAGCCGTGACACCCAAGAGACCCAGTACTTC. It translates to CSASRDTQETQYF.

This clonotype occurred a few times. The J gene is TRBJ2-5, the V gene TRBV5-1, with 8 bases that match TRBD1. V gave up 0 bases and J gave up 6 bases; unmatched junction bases: 7. CDR1 and CDR2 from the germline V gene are SGHRS and YFSETQ. This CDR3 has 15 amino acids. CDR3 region: CASSLAGGETKTQYF. The DNA for the CDR3 is TGCGCCAGCAGCTTGGCAGGGGGCGAGACGAAGACCCAGTACTTC.

The table lists this clonotype with many counts. CDR3 protein: CASSFLQNYEQYF. DNA for the CDR3: TGTGCCAGCAGCTTTCTTCAGAACTACGAGCAGTACTTC. The V and J genes are TRBV7-2 and TRBJ2-7; D remains ambiguous. CDR3 length: 13 amino acids. Trimming pared 3 bases from V and 3 bases from J, leaving 9 bases between. CDR1 and CDR2 from the germline V gene are SGHTA and FQGNSA. Variable domain in full (rest from reference TRBV7-2 and TRBJ2-7): GAGVSQSPSNKVTEKGKDVELRCDPISGHTALYWYRQSLGQGLEFLIYFQGNSAPDKSGLPSDRFSAERTGGSVSTLTIQRTQQEDSAVYLCASSFLQNYEQYFGPGTRLTVT.

In this sample, this clonotype turned up many times. V gene TRBV11-3 combines with J gene TRBJ2-5, with a weak D call TRBD2 (6 bases). Germline CDR1 is SGHNT and CDR2 is YENEEA. The CDR3 contains 16 residues. V was clipped by 1 base and J by 2 bases, with 14 bases between them. In DNA, the CDR3 is TGTGCCAGCAGCTTAGGGATCGGGGGATTACAAGAGACCCAGTACTTC. Amino acid sequence: CASSLGIGGLQETQYF.

The V gene is TRBV19, the J gene TRBJ1-1; TRBD1 is a possible D gene (6 bases). The germline V and J ends were trimmed by 6 bases and 2 bases, with 16 bases remaining between them. Germline V gene data show CDR1 as LNHDA and CDR2 as SQIVND (reference sequence). The CDR3 covers 15 residues. The CDR3 here is CASSKTRTVNTEAFF. The CDR3 DNA reads as TGTGCCAGTAGCAAAACTCGGACAGTCAACACTGAAGCTTTCTTT.

CDR3 sequence: CSARIGGVETQYF. The CDR3 nucleotides read TGCAGTGCTAGAATCGGGGGCGTCGAGACCCAGTACTTC. V gene TRBV20-1 combines with J gene TRBJ2-5; the D call may be TRBD1 or TRBD2 (6 bases each). Trimming cost V 2 bases and J 5 bases, with 12 bases left between them. Germline assignment: CDR1 DFQATT and CDR2 SNEGSKA (reference sequence). The CDR3 is 13 residues long.

This clonotype was picked up a small number of times. This chain joins TRBV27 and TRBJ2-1; D not certain. Germline lookup yields CDR1 MNHEY and CDR2 SMNVEV (reference sequence). The CDR3 loop spans 14 amino acids. Deletions cut 4 bases from V and 0 bases from J, with 7 bases between. The CDR3 nucleotides read TGTGCCAGCAGTTGGGCAGTCTCCTACAATGAGCAGTTCTTC. Translated: CASSWAVSYNEQFF.

V usage is TRBV25-1 and J usage is TRBJ2-2, with 10 bases fitting TRBD2. The trim removed 4 bases at V and 5 bases at J, leaving 10 bases unmatched. Germline CDR1 and CDR2: MGHDK and SYGVNS. The CDR3 covers 17 residues. CDR3 protein: CASSASGLAEGTGELFF. In nucleotides, the CDR3 is TGTGCCAGCAGTGCCTCCGGACTAGCGGAGGGAACCGGGGAGCTGTTTTTT.

This sequence joins TRBV11-2 and TRBJ2-2; weak D call: TRBD2 (5 bases). This CDR3 region has 14 residues. V gave up 2 bases and J gave up 6 bases, with 10 bases separating them. Per germline, CDR1 SGHAT and CDR2 FQNNGV. CDR3 nucleotides: TGTGCCAGCAGCTTAATTACGGGATCCGGGGAGCTGTTTTTT. This encodes CASSLITGSGELFF.

This chain links TRBV6-1 with TRBJ2-1; TRBD2 agrees at 7 bases. CDR1 is MNHNS and CDR2 is SASEGT in the germline V gene. The CDR3 consists of 15 residues. V trimming: 2 bases; J trimming: 4 bases; junction bases outside the gene matches: 5. DNA of the CDR3: TGTGCCAGCAGTGAAACAGCGGGGCAATACAATGAGCAGTTCTTC. Residues: CASSETAGQYNEQFF.

The table lists this clonotype with many counts. Sequence at one end of the junction differs from germline and may be a read error. The chain uses TRBV5-1 and TRBJ1-3, with D maybe TRBD1 (5 bases). Germline V gene sequence: CDR1 SGHRS, CDR2 YFSETQ. This CDR3 is built from 14 residues. CDR3 sequence (DNA): TGTGCCAGCAGCTTCGGGGGCTCTGGAAACACCATATATTTT. This encodes CASSFGGSGNTIYF.